Following are 8 T cell receptor beta chains from one sample sequenced in a study of blood T cells in healthy people across ages (dated by TCRdb to 2015 to 2017). The library was generated by 5' RACE. The sequencer was an Illumina HiSeq 2500. A second PCR of about 6 to 12 cycles was run with a J-beta primer mix and a sample-barcoded 5' primer. TCRdb took the public reads, trimmed them with fastp at Q25, ran MiXCR for clone calling and kept in-frame beta chains. Every CDR3 protein is listed once, alongside the most common genes and DNA of its rows. The sample table shows over 700,000 distinct CDR3 sequences, and approximately 25% are seen once. 8% to 10% of the sample belongs to the ten largest clones. Another study also made use of these data, one on T cells of mothers and their children.

The sequenced sample was blood. The receptors were sampled from a boy aged 5-17 years in good health.

The table lists this clonotype with a few counts. The chain couples TRBV5-1 to TRBJ2-1; D perhaps matches TRBD2 (6 bases). V was clipped by 3 bases and J by 8 bases, with 21 bases between them. CDR3 size: 16 residues. The germline CDR1 and CDR2 sequences are SGHRS and YFSETQ. In DNA form, the CDR3 reads TGCGCCAGCAGCTGGATTGCGACTAGGGGTAACGATGAGCAGTTCTTC. Its translation: CASSWIATRGNDEQFF.

This clonotype was seen a handful of times. This chain connects TRBV6-1 to TRBJ2-7; the match to TRBD2 covers 9 bases. The CDR3 is 15 amino acids. The trim removed 5 bases at V and 4 bases at J, leaving 9 bases unmatched. Germline loops: CDR1 MNHNS, CDR2 SASEGT. The CDR3 DNA reads as TGTGCCAGCAGTTTGCGGGAGGGCTTTTTGTACGAGCAGTACTTC. As protein: CASSLREGFLYEQYF.

The CDR3 DNA reads as TGTGCCAGCAGCCAAGATACCGGGAGGGCCTACAATGAGCAGTTCTTC. Encoded protein: CASSQDTGRAYNEQFF. The V gene is TRBV3-1, the J gene TRBJ2-1; 8 nucleotides line up with TRBD2. This CDR3 has 16 residues. Germline lookup yields CDR1 LGHDT and CDR2 YNNKEL (reference sequence). Germline trimming cut 0 bases from V and 2 bases from J; bases unmatched to any gene: 3.

V gene TRBV9 combines with J gene TRBJ2-7; either TRBD1 or TRBD2 may supply D (5 bases each). V lost 2 bases to trimming and J lost 0 bases, with 12 bases between them. This CDR3 spans 15 amino acids. From germline, CDR1 is SGDLS and CDR2 YYNGEE. The CDR3 region is CASSVGALSSYEQYF. DNA of the CDR3: TGTGCCAGCAGCGTCGGGGCCCTAAGCTCCTACGAGCAGTACTTC.

The chain employs TRBV7-2 and TRBJ2-6; D call uncertain. Germline loops: CDR1 SGHTA, CDR2 FQGNSA. This CDR3 comprises 15 residues. V was pared by 2 bases and J by 0 bases, with 5 bases between. This chain's CDR3 is CASSLLNSGANVLTF. The CDR3 DNA reads TGTGCCAGCAGCTTACTAAACTCTGGGGCCAACGTCCTGACTTTC.

In this sample, this clonotype turned up a few times. This sequence joins TRBV6-2 or TRBV6-3 and TRBJ1-5; D not resolved. The germline V gene has CDR1 MNHEY and CDR2 SVGEGT. This CDR3 is 13 amino acids long. V lost 2 bases, J lost 6 bases, and 8 bases lay in between. As DNA, the CDR3 is TGTGCCAGCAGTTACGTGGTCGCTCAGCCCCAGCATTTT. Translating gives CASSYVVAQPQHF.

The rearrangement uses TRBV6-1 and TRBJ1-5; 7 nucleotides agree with TRBD1. Germline CDR1 and CDR2: MNHNS and SASEGT. The CDR3 runs 14 residues. The junction had 7 bases not matched to a gene; V was cut back by 4 bases and J by 7 bases. The CDR3 region has the DNA TGTGCCAGCAGTGGGGAGACAGGGAAGCAGCCCCAGCATTTT. This encodes CASSGETGKQPQHF.

This clonotype was detected many times. The genes are TRBV5-6 and TRBJ2-3; the match to TRBD2 covers 8 bases. This CDR3 has 15 residues. The trim removed 0 bases at V and 3 bases at J, leaving 3 bases unmatched. Germline CDR1 reads SGHDT; CDR2 reads YYEEEE. In DNA form, the CDR3 reads TGTGCCAGCAGCTTGGAGACTAGCGCTACAGATACGCAGTATTTT. Translated, it gives CASSLETSATDTQYF.